This TCR beta chain was recorded in a study of T cell responses to AZD1222 COVID-19 vaccine. About the research overall: Pooling was applied to second doses at about 4 or about 12 weeks. Study conclusions and caveats: Reportedly, nearly half the spike-specific TCRs target unmutated variant regions. Females outnumbered males among donors, who were mostly white British; clonal diversity was possibly underestimated.

Remarks on this clone: Its cognate antigen is unknown.

Sequenced by immunoSEQ multiplex PCR; TCRdb stores in-frame clones only, minus some. The sample lists about 120,000 clones, approximately 90% occurring once. V lost 6 bases and J lost 0; bases outside the gene matches: 3. Per germline, CDR1 LGHNA and CDR2 YNFKEQ. The CDR3 consists of 15 residues. J is TRBJ2-2 and V is TRBV4-2; TRBD1 agrees at 8 bases. Sequenced material: peripheral blood, taken on day 0 of AZD1222 vaccination. The source is an adult in good health. The CDR3 region is CASSVQGANTGELFF. DNA of the CDR3: TGTGCCAGCAGTGTACAGGGGGCGAACACCGGGGAGCTGTTTTTT.